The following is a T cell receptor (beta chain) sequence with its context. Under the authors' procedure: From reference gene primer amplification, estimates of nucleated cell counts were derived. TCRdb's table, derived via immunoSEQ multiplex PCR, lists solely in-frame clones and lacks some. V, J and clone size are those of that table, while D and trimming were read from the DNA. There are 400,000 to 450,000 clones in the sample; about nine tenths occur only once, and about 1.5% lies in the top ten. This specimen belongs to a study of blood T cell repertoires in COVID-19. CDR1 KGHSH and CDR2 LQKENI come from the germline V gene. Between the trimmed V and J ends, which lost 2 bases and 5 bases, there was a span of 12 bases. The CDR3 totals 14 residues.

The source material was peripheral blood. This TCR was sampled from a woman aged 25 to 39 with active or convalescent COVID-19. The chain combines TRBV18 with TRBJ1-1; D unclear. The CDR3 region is CASSPISEVTEAFF. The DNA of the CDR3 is TGTGCCAGCTCACCAATTTCAGAAGTTACTGAAGCTTTCTTT.